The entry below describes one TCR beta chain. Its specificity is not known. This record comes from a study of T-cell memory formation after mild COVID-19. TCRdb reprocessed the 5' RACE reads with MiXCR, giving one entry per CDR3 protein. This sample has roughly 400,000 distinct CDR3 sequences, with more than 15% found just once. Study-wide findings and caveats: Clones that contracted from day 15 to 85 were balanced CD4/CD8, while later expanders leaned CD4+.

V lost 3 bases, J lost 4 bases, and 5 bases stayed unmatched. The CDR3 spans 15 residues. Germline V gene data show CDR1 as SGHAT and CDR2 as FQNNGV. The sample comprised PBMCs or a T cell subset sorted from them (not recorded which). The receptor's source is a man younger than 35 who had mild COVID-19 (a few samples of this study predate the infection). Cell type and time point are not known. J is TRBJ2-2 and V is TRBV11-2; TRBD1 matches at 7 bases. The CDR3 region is CASSFRGGFTGELFF. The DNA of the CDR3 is TGTGCCAGCAGCTTCCGAGGGGGCTTCACCGGGGAGCTGTTTTTT.